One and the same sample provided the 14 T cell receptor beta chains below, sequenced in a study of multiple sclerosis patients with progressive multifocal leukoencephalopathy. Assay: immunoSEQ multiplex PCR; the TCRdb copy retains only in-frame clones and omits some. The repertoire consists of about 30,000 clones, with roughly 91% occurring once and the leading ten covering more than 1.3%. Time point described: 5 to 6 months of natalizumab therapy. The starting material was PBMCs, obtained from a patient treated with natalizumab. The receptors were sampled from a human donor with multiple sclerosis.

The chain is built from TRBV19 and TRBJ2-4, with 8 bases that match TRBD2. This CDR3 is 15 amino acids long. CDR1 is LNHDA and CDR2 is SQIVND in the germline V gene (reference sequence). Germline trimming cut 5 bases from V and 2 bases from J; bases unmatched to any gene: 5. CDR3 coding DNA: TGTGCCAGTAGTCCGGGGGGGATGACCAAAAACATTCAGTACTTC. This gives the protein CASSPGGMTKNIQYF.

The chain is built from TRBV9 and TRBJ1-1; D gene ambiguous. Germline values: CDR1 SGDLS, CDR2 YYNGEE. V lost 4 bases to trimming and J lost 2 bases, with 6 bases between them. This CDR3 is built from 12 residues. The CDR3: CASSSINTEAFF. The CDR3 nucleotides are TGTGCCAGCAGCTCAATCAACACTGAAGCTTTCTTT.

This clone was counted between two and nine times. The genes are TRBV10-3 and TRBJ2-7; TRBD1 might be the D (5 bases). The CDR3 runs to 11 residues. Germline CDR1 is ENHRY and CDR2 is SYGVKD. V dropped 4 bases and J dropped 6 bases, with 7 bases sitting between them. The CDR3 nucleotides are TGTGCCATCAGTGTAGACAGCGAGCAGTACTTC. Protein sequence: CAISVDSEQYF.

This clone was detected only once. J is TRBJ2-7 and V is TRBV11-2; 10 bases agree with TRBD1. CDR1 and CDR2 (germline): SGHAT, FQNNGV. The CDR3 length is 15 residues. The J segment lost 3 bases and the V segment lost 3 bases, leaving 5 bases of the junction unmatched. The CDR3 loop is CASSFSGTGVYEQYF. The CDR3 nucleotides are TGTGCCAGCAGCTTTTCCGGGACAGGGGTCTACGAGCAGTACTTC.

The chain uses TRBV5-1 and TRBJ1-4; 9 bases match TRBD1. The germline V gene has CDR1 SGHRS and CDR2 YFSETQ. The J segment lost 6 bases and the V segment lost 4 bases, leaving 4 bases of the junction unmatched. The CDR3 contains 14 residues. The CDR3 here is CASSGGTGYEKLFF. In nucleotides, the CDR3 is TGCGCCAGCAGCGGCGGGACAGGGTATGAAAAACTGTTTTTT. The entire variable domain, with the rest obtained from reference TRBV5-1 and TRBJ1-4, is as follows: KAGVTQTPRYLIKTRGQQVTLSCSPISGHRSVSWYQQTPGQGLQFLFEYFSETQRNKGNFPGRFSGRQFSNSRSEMNVSTLELGDSALYLCASSGGTGYEKLFFGSGTQLSVL.

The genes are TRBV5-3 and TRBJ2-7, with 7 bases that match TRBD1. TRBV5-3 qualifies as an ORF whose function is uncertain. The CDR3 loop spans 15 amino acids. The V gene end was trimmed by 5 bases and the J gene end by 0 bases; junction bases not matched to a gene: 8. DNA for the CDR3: TGTGCCAGAAGAGACAGGGAAATTTGCTCCTACGAGCAGTACTTC. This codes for CARRDREICSYEQYF.

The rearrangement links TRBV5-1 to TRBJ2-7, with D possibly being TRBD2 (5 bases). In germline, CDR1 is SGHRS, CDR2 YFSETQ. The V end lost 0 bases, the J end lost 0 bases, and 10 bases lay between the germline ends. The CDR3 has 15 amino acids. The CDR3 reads CASSLAPGFSYEQYF. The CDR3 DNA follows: TGCGCCAGCAGCTTGGCCCCGGGGTTCTCCTACGAGCAGTACTTC.

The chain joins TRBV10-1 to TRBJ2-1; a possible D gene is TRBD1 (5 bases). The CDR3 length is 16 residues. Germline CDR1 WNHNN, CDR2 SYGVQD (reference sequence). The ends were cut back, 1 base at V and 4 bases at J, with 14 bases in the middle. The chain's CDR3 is CASSEYTGALYNEQFF. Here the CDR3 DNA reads TGCGCCAGCAGTGAGTACACTGGGGCCCTTTACAATGAGCAGTTCTTC.

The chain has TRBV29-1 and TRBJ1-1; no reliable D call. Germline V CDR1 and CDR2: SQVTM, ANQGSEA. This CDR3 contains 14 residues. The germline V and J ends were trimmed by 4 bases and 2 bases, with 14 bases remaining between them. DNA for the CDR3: TGCAGCGTTGGCCCCAATACTATAAACACTGAAGCTTTCTTT. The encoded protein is CSVGPNTINTEAFF.

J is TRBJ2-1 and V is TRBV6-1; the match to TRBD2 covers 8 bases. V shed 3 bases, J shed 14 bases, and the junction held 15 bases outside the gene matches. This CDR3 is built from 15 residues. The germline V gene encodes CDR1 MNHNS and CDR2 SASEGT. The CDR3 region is CASSETRIYGRDEFF. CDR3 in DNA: TGTGCCAGCAGTGAGACCCGTATCTACGGGAGGGATGAGTTCTTC.

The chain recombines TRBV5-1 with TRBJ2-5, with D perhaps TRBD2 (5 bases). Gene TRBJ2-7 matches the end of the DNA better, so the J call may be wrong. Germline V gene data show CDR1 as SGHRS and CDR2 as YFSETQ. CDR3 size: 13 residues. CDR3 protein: CASSGLAVYEQYF. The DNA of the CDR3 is TGCGCCAGCAGCGGCCTAGCAGTCTACGAGCAGTACTTC.

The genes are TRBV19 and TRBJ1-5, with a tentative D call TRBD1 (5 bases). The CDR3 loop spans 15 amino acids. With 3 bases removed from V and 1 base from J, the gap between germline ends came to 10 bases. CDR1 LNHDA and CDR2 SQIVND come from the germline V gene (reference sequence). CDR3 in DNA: TGTGCCAGTAGTATGAGGGCAGGGAGCAATCAGCCCCAGCATTTT. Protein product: CASSMRAGSNQPQHF.

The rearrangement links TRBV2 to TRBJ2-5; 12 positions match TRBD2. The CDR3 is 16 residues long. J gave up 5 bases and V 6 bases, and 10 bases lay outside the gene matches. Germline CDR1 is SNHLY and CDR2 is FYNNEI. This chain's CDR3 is CASSASGRALVETQYF. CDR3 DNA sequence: TGTGCCAGCAGCGCTAGCGGGAGGGCCCTCGTGGAGACCCAGTACTTC.

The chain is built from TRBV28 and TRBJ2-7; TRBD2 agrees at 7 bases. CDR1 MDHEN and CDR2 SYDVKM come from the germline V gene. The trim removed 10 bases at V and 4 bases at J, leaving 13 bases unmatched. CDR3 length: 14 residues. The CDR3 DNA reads TGTGCCACCTTTACTGGCGGGAGTGGGTACGAGCAGTACTTC. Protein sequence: CATFTGGSGYEQYF.